What follows describes a single T cell receptor (beta chain). Its antigen is still unknown. The data stem from a study of identical twins. Template switching added a universal primer site, and cDNA bore unique molecular identifiers. TCRdb re-called the 5' RACE reads through MiXCR, storing one row per CDR3 protein. The data show some 630,000 distinct CDR3 sequences, under 8.5% seen once. V lost 8 bases and J lost 0, with 14 bases in between. The CDR3 length is 16 residues. Per the germline V gene, CDR1 is SEHNR and CDR2 is FQNEAQ (reference sequence). General study points: The more abundant beta clonotypes in cord blood had fewer insertions, and memory repertoires did not show this. Its conclusions, products of cross-sectional statistical analysis, did not come from following the same donors.

Donors were all healthy Caucasians. Separately, the same data were catalogued under a study of yellow fever vaccine responses in identical twins.

The chain carries TRBV7-9 and TRBJ2-6; D is undetermined. The source material was PBMCs. The TCR comes from a woman under 30 in good health. CDR3 residues: CASPPKAYSGANVLTF. Here the CDR3 DNA reads TGTGCCAGCCCACCGAAGGCGTACTCTGGGGCCAACGTCCTGACTTTC. Combining the CDR3 with reference TRBV7-9 and TRBJ2-6 gives the whole variable domain DTGVSQNPRHKITKRGQNVTFRCDPISEHNRLYWYRQTLGQGPEFLTYFQNEAQLEKSRLLSDRFSAERPKGSFSTLEIQRTEQGDSAMYLCASPPKAYSGANVLTFGAGSRLTVL.